A single sample is the source of the 25 T cell receptor beta chains below, sequenced in a study of blood T cell repertoires in COVID-19. The method was immunoSEQ multiplex PCR; TCRdb's version includes in-frame clones alone and lacks a portion of them. The data hold just under 85,000 clones, with around nine tenths observed a single time. The sample consisted of peripheral blood. The receptors were gathered from an elderly man with active or convalescent COVID-19.

The V call is TRBV2, the J call TRBJ2-1, with 12 bases fitting TRBD2. Germline V lookup: CDR1 SNHLY, CDR2 FYNNEI. The V gene end was trimmed by 6 bases and the J gene end by 6 bases; junction bases not matched to a gene: 3. The CDR3 consists of 14 residues. The CDR3 spells CASSRTSGVNEQFF. As DNA, the CDR3 is TGTGCCAGCAGCCGGACTAGCGGGGTCAATGAGCAGTTCTTC.

The CDR3 DNA is TGCGCCAGCAGCCGGACAGGCTTGAACACTGAAGCTTTCTTT. Protein sequence: CASSRTGLNTEAFF. The chain has TRBV5-1 and TRBJ1-1, with 7 bases aligning to TRBD1. Trimming at V came to 4 bases and at J to 0 bases, leaving 3 bases not matched to a gene. Per germline, CDR1 SGHRS and CDR2 YFSETQ. The CDR3 covers 14 residues.

This chain links TRBV6-1 with TRBJ1-1; D not resolved. CDR3 length equals 13 residues. The germline V and J ends were trimmed by 3 bases and 4 bases, with 9 bases remaining between them. Germline V gene sequence: CDR1 MNHNS, CDR2 SASEGT. The CDR3 here is CASSELRVTEAFF. CDR3 coding DNA: TGTGCCAGCAGTGAGTTGCGGGTCACTGAAGCTTTCTTT.

The CDR3 DNA reads TGTGCCAGCAGCCAAGAGCGAGGCGGAGGGACCTACAATGAGCAGTTCTTC. This translates into CASSQERGGGTYNEQFF. V usage is TRBV3-1 (or the pseudogene TRBV3-2) and J usage is TRBJ2-1, with a weak D call TRBD2 (6 bases). V lost 0 bases and J 2 bases, leaving 14 bases between the germline ends. CDR1 and CDR2 (germline): LGHDT, YNNKEL (reference sequence). There are 17 residues in the CDR3.

This chain connects TRBV7-8 to TRBJ1-1; no definite D call. Trimming pared 2 bases from V and 0 bases from J, leaving 7 bases between. The length of the CDR3 is 14 residues. Per the germline V gene, CDR1 is SGHVS and CDR2 is FQNEAQ. CDR3 DNA sequence: TGTGCCAGCAGCTTACAAATGTTGAACACTGAAGCTTTCTTT. As protein: CASSLQMLNTEAFF.

The rearrangement uses TRBV5-6 and TRBJ2-3; TRBD2 matches at 9 bases. Germline CDR1 and CDR2: SGHDT and YYEEEE. The V and J ends lost 4 bases and 4 bases, in that order; junction bases with no gene match: 13. The CDR3 length is 17 residues. CDR3 amino acids: CASSETVGLAVPDTQYF. In nucleotides, the CDR3 is TGTGCCAGCAGCGAGACTGTGGGACTAGCTGTCCCAGATACGCAGTATTTT.

This chain connects TRBV6-1 to TRBJ2-7, with 11 bases that match TRBD2. CDR1 is MNHNS, CDR2 SASEGT, per germline. The junction had 2 bases not matched to a gene; V was cut back by 2 bases and J by 2 bases. The CDR3 is 15 amino acids. The CDR3 DNA follows: TGTGCCAGCAGTGAACGGACTAGCGGGCCCTACGAGCAGTACGTC. Its translation: CASSERTSGPYEQYV.

V and J are TRBV5-1 and TRBJ1-4, with 9 bases lining up with TRBD1. With V trimmed by 2 bases and J by 5 bases, 7 bases remained unmatched. Germline V gene sequence: CDR1 SGHRS, CDR2 YFSETQ. This CDR3 contains 16 residues. The CDR3 reads CASSLPQGQGNEKLFF. CDR3 bases: TGCGCCAGCAGCTTACCCCAAGGACAGGGGAATGAAAAACTGTTTTTT.

This clone was seen more than once but under ten times. The J gene is TRBJ1-2, the V gene TRBV19; D possibly corresponds to TRBD1 (5 bases). This CDR3 has 13 amino acids. Trimming pared 6 bases from V and 8 bases from J, leaving 16 bases between. The germline V gene encodes CDR1 LNHDA and CDR2 SQIVND (reference sequence). The CDR3 is CASSQTEKGGYTF. CDR3 sequence (DNA): TGTGCCAGTAGCCAAACCGAGAAGGGGGGCTACACCTTC. The variable domain in full, completed from reference TRBV19 and TRBJ1-2, reads DGGITQSPKYLFRKEGQNVTLSCEQNLNHDAMYWYRQDPGQGLRLIYYSQIVNDFQKGDIAEGYSVSREKKESFPLTVTSAQKNPTAFYLCASSQTEKGGYTFGSGTRLTVV.

This chain links TRBV5-1 with TRBJ1-1; no firm D call. Per germline, CDR1 SGHRS and CDR2 YFSETQ. There are 17 residues in the CDR3. V was cut by 0 bases and J by 0 bases, with 15 bases left in between. CDR3 region: CASSLGGGRLMNTEAFF. The CDR3 nucleotides read TGCGCCAGCAGCTTGGGGGGAGGGAGACTGATGAACACTGAAGCTTTCTTT.

The rearrangement uses TRBV5-1 and TRBJ2-7; TRBD1 agrees at 8 bases. This CDR3 region has 15 residues. Germline V lookup: CDR1 SGHRS, CDR2 YFSETQ. The ends lost 4 bases at V and 4 bases at J; junction bases unmatched: 10. The CDR3 bases are TGCGCCAGCAGCCCCGATTCGGACAGGGCTTACGAGCAGTACGTC. It specifies CASSPDSDRAYEQYV.

This chain uses TRBV19 with TRBJ1-3, with 7 positions matching TRBD1. Germline assignment: CDR1 LNHDA and CDR2 SQIVND (reference sequence). V lost 4 bases, J lost 1 base, and 1 base stayed unmatched. The CDR3 is 14 residues long. CDR3 loop: CASSNRGSGNTIYF. The CDR3 bases are TGTGCCAGTAGTAACAGGGGTTCTGGAAACACCATATATTTT.

This clone was picked up one time. The V call is TRBV19, the J call TRBJ1-1, with D unclear. CDR1 and CDR2 from the germline V gene are LNHDA and SQIVND (reference sequence). CDR3 length: 15 amino acids. V was shortened by 7 bases and J by 6 bases, with 21 bases between the two germline ends. CDR3 nucleotide sequence: TGTGCCAGTAATAGCCCCCAAGTCCAGCGGGCTGAAGCTTTCTTT. Translated, it gives CASNSPQVQRAEAFF.

By its share, this clone is medium-sized. The chain has TRBV4-1 and TRBJ1-2, with D uncertain. The germline V gene has CDR1 MGHRA and CDR2 YSYEKL. The CDR3 covers 15 residues. V dropped 1 base and J dropped 3 bases, with 12 bases sitting between them. CDR3 sequence (DNA): TGCGCCAGCAGCCAAGGATTGGCACCCCACTATGGCTACACCTTC. This translates into CASSQGLAPHYGYTF.

V usage is TRBV28 and J usage is TRBJ1-1; a possible D gene is TRBD1 (5 bases). This CDR3 is 13 amino acids long. Germline V gene lookup returns CDR1 MDHEN and CDR2 SYDVKM. Trimming removed 5 bases at V and 1 base at J, with 8 bases between. The CDR3 is CASSGAGNTEAFF. The CDR3 nucleotides read TGTGCCAGCAGTGGGGCAGGGAACACTGAAGCTTTCTTT.

The chain recombines TRBV24-1 with TRBJ2-3, with 7 bases that match TRBD2. Trimming cost V 4 bases and J 0 bases; bases outside gene matches: 9. Germline V gene lookup returns CDR1 KGHDR and CDR2 SFDVKD. CDR3 length: 17 residues. This CDR3 is CATSDRPIAGSTDTQYF. The DNA of the CDR3 is TGTGCCACCAGTGACCGGCCCATAGCGGGTAGCACAGATACGCAGTATTTT.

This chain connects TRBV9 to TRBJ2-5; TRBD2 aligns across 14 bases. This CDR3 region has 18 residues. V dropped 4 bases and J dropped 7; count of bases not matched to a gene: 15. The V gene's germline CDR1 is SGDLS and CDR2 YYNGEE. CDR3 amino acids: CASSSTGTSGGTPGTQYF. The CDR3 nucleotides read TGTGCCAGCAGCTCCACCGGGACTAGCGGGGGTACCCCAGGGACCCAGTACTTC.

The J gene is TRBJ1-1, the V gene TRBV6-2 or TRBV6-3; D uncertain. This CDR3 region has 14 residues. CDR1 is MNHEY and CDR2 is SVGEGT in the germline V gene. The V end lost 0 bases, the J end lost 2 bases, and 7 bases lay between the germline ends. CDR3 in amino acids: CASSYSYSNTEAFF. CDR3 DNA sequence: TGTGCCAGCAGTTACTCGTACAGCAACACTGAAGCTTTCTTT.

V and J are TRBV3-1 (or the pseudogene TRBV3-2) and TRBJ2-3; D is possibly TRBD1 (6 bases). The length of the CDR3 is 16 residues. CDR1 and CDR2 from the germline V gene are LGHDT and YNNKEL (reference sequence). V lost 4 bases and J 0 bases, leaving 14 bases between the germline ends. CDR3 sequence: CASSRLQGSSTDTQYF. The CDR3 bases are TGTGCCAGCAGCCGACTACAGGGTTCTAGCACAGATACGCAGTATTTT.

The chain combines TRBV5-1 with TRBJ1-2; 7 bases are shared with TRBD1. Germline V gene sequence: CDR1 SGHRS, CDR2 YFSETQ. The CDR3 contains 14 residues. After removal of 4 bases from V and 1 base from J, the junction contained 4 bases not matched to a gene. The DNA for the CDR3 is TGCGCCAGCAGCCGCGGGACAGATAACTATGGCTACACCTTC. Translation gives CASSRGTDNYGYTF.

This clone was observed once. The CDR3 DNA is TGTGCCAGCAGCGTTCGAGGGAGTACAGATACGCAGTATTTT. This codes for CASSVRGSTDTQYF. V is TRBV9 and J is TRBJ2-3; possible D gene TRBD2, 5 bases. V was trimmed by 2 bases and J by 3 bases, leaving 10 bases between them. This CDR3 comprises 14 residues. The V gene's germline CDR1 is SGDLS and CDR2 YYNGEE.

The V and J genes are TRBV28 and TRBJ1-3; 9 bases map to TRBD1. Trimming took 3 bases from V and 8 from J; bases not matched to a gene: 14. Germline lookup yields CDR1 MDHEN and CDR2 SYDVKM. The CDR3 has 17 amino acids. CDR3 residues: CASSFSWTGQGSYTIYF. CDR3 DNA: TGTGCCAGCAGTTTCTCGTGGACCGGACAGGGGTCGTACACCATATATTTT.

The chain carries TRBV6-5 and TRBJ2-1; D is undetermined. CDR1 and CDR2 from the germline V gene are MNHEY and SVGAGI. The CDR3 spans 14 residues. The germline V and J ends were trimmed by 6 bases and 5 bases, with 14 bases remaining between them. CDR3 protein: CASSRLSSDNEQFF. The CDR3 bases are TGTGCCAGCAGCCGATTGAGCAGCGACAATGAGCAGTTCTTC.

V gene TRBV28 combines with J gene TRBJ2-7; D gene uncertain. V was clipped by 3 bases and J by 3 bases, with 9 bases between them. This CDR3 has 13 amino acids. CDR1 MDHEN and CDR2 SYDVKM come from the germline V gene. CDR3 nucleotides: TGTGCCAGCAGTTTGGGCAGACACTACGAGCAGTACGTC. Translating gives CASSLGRHYEQYV.

This sequence joins TRBV10-2 and TRBJ1-5; 7 nucleotides agree with TRBD1. V lost 8 bases to trimming and J lost 4 bases; unmatched junction nucleotides: 5. The CDR3 is 13 residues long. From germline, CDR1 is WSHSY and CDR2 SAAADI. In nucleotides, the CDR3 is TGCGCCAGCTATCCGGGACAGAATCAGCCCCAGCATTTT. Its translation is CASYPGQNQPQHF.